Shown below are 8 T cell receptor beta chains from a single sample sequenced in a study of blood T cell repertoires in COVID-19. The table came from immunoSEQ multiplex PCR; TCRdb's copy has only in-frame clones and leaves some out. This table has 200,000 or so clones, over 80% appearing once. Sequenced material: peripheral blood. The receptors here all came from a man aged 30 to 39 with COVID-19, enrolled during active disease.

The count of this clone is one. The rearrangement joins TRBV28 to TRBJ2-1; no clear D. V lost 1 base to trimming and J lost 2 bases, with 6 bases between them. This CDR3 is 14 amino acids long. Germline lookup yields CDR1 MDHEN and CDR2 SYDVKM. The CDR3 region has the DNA TGTGCCAGCAGTTTATATGGAGCCTACAATGAGCAGTTCTTC. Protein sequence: CASSLYGAYNEQFF.

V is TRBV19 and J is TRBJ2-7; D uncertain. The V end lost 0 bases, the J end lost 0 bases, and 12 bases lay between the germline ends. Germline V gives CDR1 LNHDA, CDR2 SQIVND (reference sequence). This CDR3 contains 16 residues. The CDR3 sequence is CASSIDSSGYSYEQYF. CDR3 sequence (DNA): TGTGCCAGTAGTATAGATTCATCCGGGTACTCCTACGAGCAGTACTTC.

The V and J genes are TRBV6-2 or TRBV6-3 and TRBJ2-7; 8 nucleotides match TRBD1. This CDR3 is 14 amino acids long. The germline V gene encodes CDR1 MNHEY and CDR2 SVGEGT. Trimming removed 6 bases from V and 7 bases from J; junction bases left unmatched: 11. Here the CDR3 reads CASSPRTGLGEQYF. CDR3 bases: TGTGCCAGCAGCCCAAGGACAGGGCTGGGGGAGCAGTACTTC.

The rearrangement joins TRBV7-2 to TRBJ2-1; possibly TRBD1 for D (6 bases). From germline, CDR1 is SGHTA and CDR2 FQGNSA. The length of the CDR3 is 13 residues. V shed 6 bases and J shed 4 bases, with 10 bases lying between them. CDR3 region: CASRLRGYNEQFF. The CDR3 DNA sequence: TGTGCCAGCAGGCTCAGGGGATACAATGAGCAGTTCTTC.

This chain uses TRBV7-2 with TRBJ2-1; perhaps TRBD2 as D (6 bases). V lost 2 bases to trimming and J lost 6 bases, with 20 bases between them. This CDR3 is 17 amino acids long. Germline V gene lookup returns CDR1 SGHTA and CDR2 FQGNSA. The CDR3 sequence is CASSLKPTRERGNEQFF. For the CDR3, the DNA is TGTGCCAGCAGCTTAAAACCTACCCGGGAGAGGGGCAATGAGCAGTTCTTC.

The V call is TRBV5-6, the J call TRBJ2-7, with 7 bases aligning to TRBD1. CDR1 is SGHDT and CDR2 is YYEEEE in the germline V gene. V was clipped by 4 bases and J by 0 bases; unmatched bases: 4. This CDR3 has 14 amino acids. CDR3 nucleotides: TGTGCCAGCAGCGGGGGACAGTACTCCTACGAGCAGTACTTC. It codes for CASSGGQYSYEQYF.

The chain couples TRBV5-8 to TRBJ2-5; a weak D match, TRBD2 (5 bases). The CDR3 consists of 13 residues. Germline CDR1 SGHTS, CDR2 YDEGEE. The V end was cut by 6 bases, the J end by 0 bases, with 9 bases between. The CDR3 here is CASMPDYQETQYF. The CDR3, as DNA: TGTGCCAGCATGCCGGACTACCAAGAGACCCAGTACTTC.

The CDR3: CAILRGGPVSSNQPQHF. CDR3 DNA: TGTGCCATCCTCAGAGGGGGCCCGGTATCGAGCAATCAGCCCCAGCATTTT. V gene TRBV28 combines with J gene TRBJ1-5, with 7 bases matching TRBD1. After removal of 10 bases from V and 1 base from J, the junction contained 16 bases not matched to a gene. The CDR3 length is 17 residues. Germline assignment: CDR1 MDHEN and CDR2 SYDVKM.